The 23 T cell receptor beta chains below all came from one sample that was sequenced in a study of molecular identifiers for immune sequencing clone quantification. TCRdb re-analysed the PCR reads in MiXCR, keeping a single row per CDR3 protein. Among about 640,000 distinct CDR3 sequences, 20% were seen once, and the ten largest hold 0.85% to 0.9%. Sample: naive CD8+ T cells from blood, with Jurkat cell RNA spiked in. Regarding subset: FACS-sorted CD8+CD4-CCR7+CD45RA+ naive T cells. The source of these receptors is a human donor in good health. Some libraries in this study had Jurkat cell RNA spiked in.

This clonotype appeared many times. The chain combines TRBV6-5 with TRBJ2-7; no firm D call. From germline, CDR1 is MNHEY and CDR2 SVGAGI. V lost 6 bases and J lost 0, with 18 bases in between. The CDR3 length is 16 residues. The CDR3 here is CASSQGPLQSSYEQYF. The CDR3 nucleotides are TGTGCCAGCAGCCAAGGTCCTCTACAAAGCTCCTACGAGCAGTACTTC.

This clonotype was seen repeatedly, ten times or more. The chain has TRBV7-8 and TRBJ2-2; maybe TRBD2 (5 bases). The germline V and J ends were trimmed by 7 bases and 9 bases, with 18 bases remaining between them. Germline CDR1 is SGHVS and CDR2 is FQNEAQ. This CDR3 is built from 14 residues. The DNA for the CDR3 is TGTGCCAGCAACCTACTAGGTGGATCCCGGGAGCTGTTTTTT. Its translation: CASNLLGGSRELFF.

This clonotype was detected ten times or more. V usage is TRBV7-2 and J usage is TRBJ2-3; D is undetermined. Between the trimmed V and J ends, which lost 1 base and 0 bases, there was a span of 8 bases. Germline V CDR1 and CDR2: SGHTA, FQGNSA. CDR3 size: 15 residues. This CDR3 reads CASSLVATSTDTQYF. CDR3 in DNA: TGTGCCAGCAGCTTAGTGGCTACTAGCACAGATACGCAGTATTTT.

Regarding this clonotype: This may come from a read error, since a much larger clone is one base off. V usage is TRBV19 and J usage is TRBJ1-5; D gene unclear. Germline V lookup: CDR1 LNHDA, CDR2 SQIVND (reference sequence). The CDR3 sequence is 14 residues long. CDR3 DNA sequence: TGTGCCGGTAGTATAGTAGGGCTAGGGCAGCCCCAGCATTTT. Amino acids: CAGSIVGLGQPQHF.

This clonotype was seen ten or more times. Here the CDR3 reads CASRETLGVNYGYTF. CDR3 sequence (DNA): TGTGCCAGCAGGGAAACCCTGGGCGTCAACTATGGCTACACCTTC. The chain couples TRBV2 to TRBJ1-2; D is ambiguous. V was pared by 6 bases and J by 2 bases, with 16 bases between. The germline CDR1 and CDR2 sequences are SNHLY and FYNNEI. The CDR3 runs to 15 residues.

This clonotype has ten or more counts. V is TRBV6-6 and J is TRBJ2-7; D may be TRBD2 (5 bases). The germline gives CDR1 MNHNY, CDR2 SVGAGI (reference sequence). Trimming took off 5 bases at V and 6 bases at J, with 26 bases between the two ends. The CDR3 contains 17 residues. The CDR3 loop reads CASSRPPSRAPSGEQYF. DNA for the CDR3: TGTGCCAGCAGTCGACCGCCCTCGCGAGCCCCCAGCGGCGAGCAGTACTTC.

This clonotype was detected a few times. J is TRBJ2-2 and V is TRBV30; 7 nucleotides agree with TRBD1. CDR3 length: 15 residues. CDR1 and CDR2 from the germline V gene are GTSNPN and SVGIG (reference sequence). V shed 0 bases and J 4 bases; nucleotides not matched to a gene: 5. This chain's CDR3 is CAWSVRQGGTGELFF. The DNA for the CDR3 is TGTGCCTGGAGTGTACGACAGGGCGGCACCGGGGAGCTGTTTTTT. The whole variable domain, remainder taken from reference TRBV30 and TRBJ2-2, is SQTIHQWPATLVQPVGSPLSLECTVEGTSNPNLYWYRQAAGRGLQLLFYSVGIGQISSEVPQNLSASRPQDRQFILSSKKLLLSDSGFYLCAWSVRQGGTGELFFGEGSRLTVL.

This clonotype was seen repeatedly, ten times or more. The chain combines TRBV3-1 with TRBJ1-1; unclear D gene. Germline values: CDR1 LGHDT, CDR2 YNNKEL (reference sequence). The CDR3 is 14 amino acids. V was cut by 1 base and J by 4 bases, with 10 bases left in between. CDR3 sequence: CASSQGGPGTEAFF. The CDR3 nucleotides are TGTGCCAGCAGCCAAGGAGGACCTGGCACTGAAGCTTTCTTT.

Remarks on this clonotype: Possible read error: a much larger clone is one base away. J is TRBJ2-2 and V is TRBV29-1; 11 bases are a match to TRBD2. The ends lost 0 bases at V and 7 bases at J; junction bases unmatched: 10. This CDR3 contains 17 residues. CDR1 is SQVTM, CDR2 ANQGSEA, per germline. This CDR3 reads CSVEDPVAGGPDGELFF. DNA for the CDR3: TGCAGCGTTGAAGATCCGGTAGCGGGGGGGCCGGACGGGGAGCTGTTTTTT.

Turning to this clonotype: A single base separates this from a much larger clone, so it may be a read error. This chain joins TRBV6-5 and TRBJ1-2; D remains unclear. This CDR3 is built from 14 residues. Germline lookup yields CDR1 MNHEY and CDR2 SVGAGI. The DNA of the CDR3 is TGTGCCAGCAGTGACTCTGCAGGAGCCTATGGCTACACCTTC. Its protein product is CASSDSAGAYGYTF.

This clonotype was seen repeatedly, ten times or more. V gene TRBV18 combines with J gene TRBJ2-3, with no clear D. The V gene's germline CDR1 is KGHSH and CDR2 LQKENI. This CDR3 contains 17 residues. V was cut by 1 base and J by 0 bases, with 14 bases left in between. The CDR3 here is CASSPRWQRTSTDTQYF. CDR3 nucleotides: TGTGCCAGCTCACCACGGTGGCAGCGAACTAGCACAGATACGCAGTATTTT.

Remarks on this clonotype: This could be a read error, since a much larger clone is one nucleotide away. The chain couples TRBV7-8 to TRBJ2-5; TRBD1 aligns across 7 bases. Per the germline V gene, CDR1 is SGHVS and CDR2 is FQNEAQ. There are 15 residues in the CDR3. The CDR3 nucleotides are TGTGCCAGCAGCCATATACACAGGGGTCAAGAGACCCAGTGCTTC. This codes for CASSHIHRGQETQCF.

To note about this clonotype: This sequence may be a read error, since a much larger clone differs from it by one base. The chain combines TRBV5-3 with TRBJ1-1; tentative D call: TRBD1 (6 bases). TRBV5-3 is an open reading frame whose function is uncertain. There are 14 residues in the CDR3. The CDR3 DNA is TGTGTCAGCAGCTTCCCACAGGGCCTTTCTGAAGCTTTCTTT. Translated, it gives CVSSFPQGLSEAFF.

There are many counts of this clonotype. The gene calls are TRBV24-1 and TRBJ2-1; TRBD1 might be the D (6 bases). This CDR3 contains 14 residues. The V and J ends lost 4 bases and 9 bases respectively, with 15 bases between them. Germline loops: CDR1 KGHDR, CDR2 SFDVKD. The CDR3 DNA sequence: TGTGCCACCAGTGAGGAGGCAGGGGTCGGTGAGCAGTTCTTC. This translates into CATSEEAGVGEQFF.

In this sample, this clonotype turned up many times. The chain employs TRBV7-2 and TRBJ2-3; D uncertain. CDR3 length: 12 amino acids. Trimming stripped 3 bases from V and 3 bases from J, with 4 bases between. Germline-derived CDR1 and CDR2 are SGHTA and FQGNSA. This CDR3 is CASSFWTDTQYF. In DNA, the CDR3 is TGTGCCAGCAGCTTTTGGACAGATACGCAGTATTTT.

This chain uses TRBV12-3 or TRBV12-4 with TRBJ2-5; the match to TRBD2 covers 12 bases. The V gene end was trimmed by 3 bases and the J gene end by 4 bases; junction bases not matched to a gene: 9. The CDR3 extends over 17 amino acids. CDR3 DNA sequence: TGTGCCAGCAGTTTCTCGCTAGCGGGGGGGGTTGTAGAGACCCAGTACTTC. Its protein product is CASSFSLAGGVVETQYF.

For this clonotype: One base away lies a much larger clone, so this may be a sequencing read error. This chain links TRBV2 with TRBJ2-3, with 7 positions matching TRBD2. Germline V gene lookup returns CDR1 SNHLY and CDR2 FYNNEI. This CDR3 has 14 amino acids. The CDR3, as DNA: TGTGCCAGCAGTGACAGCGGGAACACAGATACGCGGTATTTT. Translation gives CASSDSGNTDTRYF.

With regard to this clonotype: A much bigger clone sits one base away, suggesting this may be a read error. The rearrangement joins TRBV4-1 to TRBJ1-2; perhaps TRBD1 as D (5 bases). The germline V and J ends were trimmed by 1 base and 4 bases, with 13 bases remaining between them. Germline-derived CDR1 and CDR2 are MGHRA and YSYEKL. CDR3 size: 15 residues. Here the CDR3 DNA reads TGCGCCAGCAGCCAAGCTCTAGGGGAGGGCTATGGCTACACCTTC. Translating it yields CASSQALGEGYGYTF.

This clonotype was detected many times. J is TRBJ1-4 and V is TRBV7-6; D ambiguous. V was cut by 5 bases and J by 0 bases, with 10 bases left in between. This CDR3 region has 15 residues. The germline V gene has CDR1 SGHVS and CDR2 FNYEAQ. The CDR3 region is CASSDHEATNEKLFF. As DNA, the CDR3 is TGTGCCAGCAGCGATCATGAGGCAACTAATGAAAAACTGTTTTTT. The variable domain in full, with the rest retrieved from reference TRBV7-6 and TRBJ1-4, is GAGVSQSPRYKVTKRGQDVALRCDPISGHVSLYWYRQALGQGPEFLTYFNYEAQQDKSGLPNDRFSAERPEGSISTLTIQRTEQRDSAMYRCASSDHEATNEKLFFGSGTQLSVL.

The chain joins TRBV2 to TRBJ2-5; D may be TRBD1 (6 bases). The CDR3 runs 13 residues. The germline V and J ends were trimmed by 3 bases and 6 bases, with 11 bases remaining between them. The germline V gene encodes CDR1 SNHLY and CDR2 FYNNEI. CDR3 region: CASSESGAQTQYF. For the CDR3, the DNA is TGTGCCAGCAGTGAGTCAGGGGCCCAGACCCAGTACTTC.

This clonotype has just a few counts. The genes are TRBV30 and TRBJ2-7; TRBD1 agrees at 10 bases. CDR1 and CDR2 from the germline V gene are GTSNPN and SVGIG (reference sequence). V lost 2 bases and J lost 5; bases outside the gene matches: 6. This CDR3 contains 14 residues. The CDR3, as DNA: TGTGCCTGGAGTATGACAGGGGGCGCGCACGAGCAGTACTTC. Protein: CAWSMTGGAHEQYF.

This clonotype was seen repeatedly, ten times or more. The CDR3: CAISGAGEGETQYF. DNA for the CDR3: TGTGCCATCAGTGGAGCGGGAGAGGGGGAGACCCAGTACTTC. The chain recombines TRBV10-3 with TRBJ2-5, with 8 nucleotides matching TRBD2. This CDR3 region has 14 residues. Germline V lookup: CDR1 ENHRY, CDR2 SYGVKD. V gave up 4 bases and J gave up 5 bases; unmatched junction bases: 6.

As concerns this clonotype: Compared with germline, one end of the junction differs, possibly owing to a read error. This chain uses TRBV6-5 with TRBJ2-7; the D gene could be TRBD1 or TRBD2 (5 bases each). CDR1 and CDR2 from the germline V gene are MNHEY and SVGAGI. This CDR3 contains 15 residues. Here the CDR3 reads CASSDAGHGTYERCF. The CDR3 DNA follows: TGTGCCAGCAGTGACGCAGGGCACGGAACCTACGAGCGGTGCTTC.